Detailed here is one T cell receptor beta chain. This receptor's antigen is unknown. No base qualities exist here, and no much larger clone lies one base off it. In total, 500 to 700 healthy bone marrow donors made up the cohort. Cohort members were all nominally healthy when sampled, although unrecorded immune exposures were likely present. The donor was CMV seronegative and was included in the group of about 400 seronegative cohort members. Every donor gave a peripheral blood sample, and the peripheral blood mononuclear cells from that sample were used for TCR beta sequencing. Genomic DNA extraction from the blood cell samples was performed with the Qiagen DNeasy Blood Extraction Kit. Library prep was done by the immunoSEQ multiplex PCR assay. For the multiplex PCR, a mixture combining 60 forward primers for TCR Vbeta segments and 13 reverse primers for TCR Jbeta segments was used. The CDR3 region of rearranged TCR beta genes was amplified from genomic DNA by a multiplex PCR assay. Amplified TCR beta libraries were sequenced as 87-base-pair reads on the Illumina HiSeq System. As for how the authors treated the data: In a later analysis, 70 million to 95 million unique TCR beta chains were counted across the 690 or so repertoires, and roughly 10 million of these chains were shared by at least two donors. Raw reads were error-corrected and collapsed into unique sequences by a nearest-neighbor algorithm in which closely related sequences were merged to remove PCR and sequencing errors. To assign V, D and J gene segments, CDR3 sequences were aligned to IMGT reference sequences. For a sequence to be retained, a match of at least six nucleotides to both a V gene segment and a J gene segment was required. A rearrangement counted as productive if the CDR3 had no stop codons and remained in frame with V and J, and every other rearrangement counted as non-productive. CDR3 was defined according to IMGT convention as the region running from the second conserved V-encoded cysteine to the conserved J-encoded phenylalanine. Sequences without an unambiguous match to a single V gene segment were excluded from the earlier analysis of about 600 of the donors. An earlier analysis of 587 of the donors called V segments functional above 56.7% productive rearrangements and segregating when the between-donor standard deviation exceeded 5%. A statistical classification framework was built for diagnosing cytomegalovirus status from the catalog of TCR beta chain sequences. In a later analysis, V and J genes were assigned by comparing TCR nucleotide sequences against IMGT/GENE-DB human TR gene sequences. In a later analysis, CDR3 sequences and most-parsimonious VDJ recombination scenarios were assigned using the TCRdist pipeline. In a later analysis, every TCR beta chain was defined by the combination of its CDR3 amino acid sequence and its V-gene family, and reads without a unique V-gene family were dropped. In a later analysis, fewer than 650 highly shared, low-generation-probability nucleotide sequences were removed to address suspected cross-contamination and a sequencing artifact. A later analysis calculated a clonal expansion index for each public chain from normalized within-repertoire ranks of inferred template counts. In a later analysis, generation probabilities were computed with a VDJ recombination model fitted to out-of-frame rearrangements, and the resulting probabilities were checked against IGoR. In a later analysis, TCR-TCR, TCR-HLA and TCR-CMV co-occurrence was scored with hypergeometric tests, and a repertoire-size bias correction was applied to TCR pairs. A later analysis estimated false discovery rates by permuting HLA or CMV assignments 20 times. A later analysis grouped co-occurring TCRs with DBSCAN, adding TCRdist sequence similarity when clustering within HLA-allele-positive subsets. Repertoires with fewer than 30,000 or more than 120,000 public chains were left out of co-occurrence clustering, as were about five repertoires with anomalous nucleotide sharing. Imported from immuneACCESS, the table was reduced by TCRdb to in-frame sequences with V and J called. These copies leave out some clones; in studies compared against another copy, an unresolved V gene accounts for under half, and the cause of the remainder is not known. D and trimming come from the DNA, and the V and J calls and clone size come from that table. This sample comprises around 110,000 clones, approximately 70% of them detected only once. Of the sample, nearly 0.9% falls within the top ten clones.

The CDR3 sequence holds 9 residues, the cysteine and phenylalanine included. The entry retains the CDR3 DNA only, 27 bases that are in frame from base 1. At the junction V is shortened by 7 bases and J by 3 bases, with 3 bases in between. CDR1 and CDR2 were assigned from the germline V gene as SQVTM and ANQGSEA. The data belong to a study of cytomegalovirus exposure and HLA in healthy donors (dated by TCRdb to about 2017). For the study in its entirety: An earlier analysis of several hundred of the donors reported about 290 Gb of sequence data and about 100 million unique TCR beta sequences from approximately 180 million T cells. An early release covering about 600 HLA-typed donors comprised about 300 gigabases of sequencing data and 65 million to 100 million unique TCR sequences. The genetic ancestry cluster associated with self-reported Caucasian donors included about four fifths of the roughly 390 genotyped donors. The aim of the study was to test whether cataloging public T cell receptors could identify signatures of past pathogen exposure. Using immunosequencing, the study profiled T cell repertoires from 666 subjects and related those repertoires to cytomegalovirus serostatus. In addition to the first cohort of around 670 subjects, a separate validation cohort of about 120 different subjects was used. The study combined high-throughput TCR immunosequencing, statistical association of individual TCRs with disease status, and machine learning to predict cytomegalovirus infection status. In a later analysis, previously published TCR beta repertoires from fewer than 750 donors were re-analyzed and high-resolution HLA genotyping was added so that TCR occurrence patterns could be studied. In the later analysis, no new phenotypic data were used to find candidate immune exposures; instead, reliance was placed on TCR beta sequences and their occurrence across donors. An earlier analysis of fewer than 750 of the donors used high-throughput TCR beta sequencing to judge whether each TCR beta V gene segment behaved as functional or pseudogenic. Donor age, sex, ethnicity and CMV serostatus were collected together with the repertoire data. A later genetic analysis used genome-wide SNP genotypes for about 60% of the 666 donors, treating that subset as a discovery cohort. All discovery cohort repertoires had been generated using a single sequencing platform. HLA typing included class I and class II loci at four-digit resolution. Typing coverage differed by locus: A, B, C, DRB1 and DQB1 were typed in roughly 620-640 donors, DQA1 in 522, DPA1 in some 600, and DPB1 in 472. Roughly 5 DR-DQ haplotypes were treated as single units for association and clustering because of strong linkage in the cohort. Among roughly 370 genotyped donors of the cohort, an average of approximately 250,000 unique TCR beta nucleotide sequences were sequenced per donor, roughly 18% of them non-productive. Paper-wide results and their limitations: HLA typing was unavailable for some donors at each locus, so association tests used only the typed subset. In vitro tests confirmed that a few of the cytomegalovirus-associated TCR beta chains recognize cytomegalovirus antigens. The authors suggested that the approach could potentially be generalized to other disease states and immunological phenotypes. While some public TCRs were present in many individuals, most TCR sequences turned up only very rarely across donors. In the study, around 150 TCR beta chains were listed as associated with cytomegalovirus. Some IMGT-functional V segments, including TRBV6-2 and TRBV6-3, could not be told apart with the 87-base-pair reads, so those segments were excluded. The only immune exposure information available for the cohort was CMV serostatus. Compared with equally common non-associated chains, HLA-associated TCR beta chains in a later analysis were more clonally expanded and had lower generation probabilities. Only TCR beta chains were sequenced in this cohort, and the absence of alpha or paired-chain data limited detectable features. The presence/absence analyses assumed that sequencing depth was roughly uniform across donors, and that assumption may not be true. Over 15 rarely observed V segments, including chromosome 9 orphons, were excluded from the earlier analysis of about 610 of the donors because counts were too low. A cluster of highly shared sequence variants was judged likely to represent a technical artifact of the sequencing pipeline. According to a later genetic analysis, donors in an Asian-associated ancestry cluster had fewer N-insertions in productive TCRs than the approximately 700-donor mean. Broadly in line with IMGT annotations, most TCR beta V segments showed up in productive rearrangements about 87% or about 30% of the time in an earlier analysis of approximately 640 of the donors. A further reported finding was that TCR beta sequences accurately predicted the HLA-A and HLA-B alleles for most subjects in the first cohort. In a later analysis, several top co-occurrence clusters were reported to appear linked to parvovirus B19, influenza, CMV and Epstein-Barr virus. Most CMV-associated TCR beta chains appeared to be HLA-restricted in a later analysis, and the HLA associations seemed to be driven largely by CMV exposure. In a later analysis, some 17,000 TCR beta sequences were associated with specific HLA alleles at a false discovery rate of 0.05. A later genetic analysis associated a missense DCLRE1C variant with V-gene and J-gene trimming of TCR beta chains, and an independent cohort replicated the association. A later analysis found that TCR association rates varied across HLA loci, with DRB1 alleles showing the most associated TCRs and HLA-C alleles the fewest. Correlated functional status among segregating V segments might reflect linkage disequilibrium, but an unknown experimental factor could not be ruled out. In both the original and validation cohorts, the classifier was reported to diagnose cytomegalovirus status with high specificity and sensitivity. Assigning TCR associations to individual alleles was difficult when HLA alleles, especially DR and DQ, strongly co-occurred.

The sequence came from a woman in her thirties in good health and CMV-seronegative. Source material: PBMCs. The chain joins TRBV29-1 to TRBJ1-2, with no confident D gene call. The CDR3 region reads CSADYGYTF. The DNA sequence reads TGCAGCGCCGACTATGGCTACACCTTC.